This record looks at one T cell receptor beta chain sequence and its context. The antigen it binds to is not known. No qualities accompany the bases; no much larger clone lies one base away. TCR beta chain sequences were generated from genomic DNA using the immunoSEQ assay. Per the original workflow: CDR3 sequences not starting with the conserved framework cysteine at position 104 were manually removed. To get clonality, the normalized Shannon's Diversity Index was subtracted from one, giving values from 0 (maximal diversity) to 1 (oligoclonal). Differences in the frequency of the same CDR3 between samples, such as brain versus blood, were assessed with chi-squared comparison-of-proportions tests. Public clonotypes were found by searching immuneACCESS, and the VDJdb browser was used to assess similarity to known antiviral clonotypes. TCRdb's version of the immuneACCESS table is confined to in-frame rearrangements and falls short of the full clone set. An unresolved V gene accounts for under half of the shortfall where checked; the remainder is of unknown origin. For V, J and clone size, that table is used; D and trimming come from the DNA. The sample records 110,000 or so clones, approximately 94% of which are singletons. Jointly, the top ten make up 3.5% to 4.5% of the sample.

The data stem from a study of brain T cells in children with intractable seizures (dated by TCRdb to the early 2020s). Regarding the research as a whole: As a first screen for immune gene transcripts, resected brain tissue from just under 55 pediatric epilepsy surgery cases was run on a NanoString immunology panel. About 70% of the 12 selected surgery cases also had pre-surgery blood sequenced, which left four cases with brain tissue only. What the research found in general, with its limitations: Sequencing depth differed between pre- and post-surgery blood, so clones missing from the pre-surgery sample may reflect undersampling. Viral specificity was inferred solely from CDR3 sequence similarity, and the HCMV serostatus of the patients was not known.

CDR1 SGDLS and CDR2 YYNGEE are derived from the germline V gene. V sheds 6 bases and J sheds 2 bases, leaving 19 bases between their ends. The CDR3, cysteine through phenylalanine, is 16 amino acids long. The CDR3 DNA has 48 bases and is translated from base 1. The sample's time point label, decoded: resected brain tissue, or blood drawn just prior to surgery. The surgery cases showing the highest brain T cell transcript signatures were chosen for TCR beta chain sequencing of brain tissue and, when available, of blood. Prior to surgery, the patients had been treated with at least one anti-epileptic drug. The TCR-sequenced patients were children whose drug-resistant epilepsy was caused by tuberous sclerosis complex, focal cortical dysplasia, Rasmussen encephalitis or hemimegalencephaly. Blood samples were collected immediately before the epilepsy surgery. Bulk genomic DNA was extracted from unsorted brain tissue and whole blood with the Monarch genomic DNA purification kit.

The rearranged chain carries TRBV9 and TRBJ2-3; TRBD2 is perhaps the D gene, given 5 matching bases. This clonotype originated in a boy under two years old with hemimegalencephaly and intractable seizures. This specimen was peripheral blood, taken at surgery. The CDR3 region has the sequence CASIPRLSHDTDTQYF. In nucleotides, the sequence is TGTGCCAGCATTCCTCGACTATCCCACGACACAGATACGCAGTATTTT.